These T cell receptor beta chains were read from a single sample in a study of blood T cell repertoires in COVID-19. Some clones are missing from TCRdb's copy, which holds only in-frame ones; the method was immunoSEQ multiplex PCR. The sample has about 160,000 clones, under 85% seen once; the top ten hold roughly 3.1%. The sequencing sample was made of peripheral blood. These TCRs come from a man aged 65-85 years with acute or convalescent COVID-19. Both conserved end residues are part of each CDR3. D genes are given only for firm matches. Where a row states a size, it is once, few, many or the class of an expanded clone; other rows omit it.

CASSSHRDSYEQYF	TGTGCCAGCAGCTCACACCGGGACTCCTACGAGCAGTACTTC	TRBJ2-7	TRBV11-3	-	few
CASSPSTGGPHQETQYF	TGTGCCAGCAGCCCCTCTACGGGAGGGCCCCACCAAGAGACCCAGTACTTC	TRBJ2-5	TRBV21-1	-	once
CSSPGQGFGTEAFF	TGCAGCTCCCCGGGACAGGGTTTTGGTACTGAAGCTTTCTTT	TRBJ1-1	TRBV29-1	TRBD1	few
CATESGGSTDTQYF	TGTGCCACCGAGAGCGGGGGGAGCACAGATACGCAGTATTTT	TRBJ2-3	TRBV15	TRBD2	once
CASSVRSGGASTDTQYF	TGTGCCAGCAGCGTAAGAAGCGGGGGGGCCAGCACAGATACGCAGTATTTT	TRBJ2-3	TRBV9	TRBD2	-
CASTQTGEEDQPQHF	TGTGCCAGCACCCAAACAGGGGAAGAGGACCAGCCCCAGCATTTT	TRBJ1-5	TRBV5-5	TRBD1	-
CASNSRTSGRGEQFF	TGTGCCAGCAATTCCCGGACTAGCGGGAGGGGTGAGCAGTTCTTC	TRBJ2-1	TRBV9	TRBD2	-
CASSTTGGAKAEQFF	TGTGCCAGCAGTACAACAGGGGGCGCAAAGGCTGAGCAGTTCTTC	TRBJ2-1	TRBV27	TRBD1	-
CASSQEGLAGQTQYF	TGTGCCAGCAGCCAAGAGGGACTAGCGGGACAGACCCAGTACTTC	TRBJ2-5	TRBV14	TRBD2	once
CASIGTGAQPQHF	TGTGCCAGCATCGGGACAGGGGCCCAGCCCCAGCATTTT	TRBJ1-5	TRBV12-3/TRBV12-4	TRBD1	-
CASSLVRGVEQYF	TGTGCCAGCAGCTTAGTTCGGGGAGTCGAGCAGTACTTC	TRBJ2-7	TRBV11-2	-	-
CASSRRDSNTGELFF	TGCGCCAGCAGCCGCCGGGACAGCAACACCGGGGAGCTGTTTTTT	TRBJ2-2	TRBV5-1	TRBD1	-
CASRSGAPNSYEQYF	TGTGCCAGCAGATCAGGCGCTCCGAACTCCTACGAGCAGTACTTC	TRBJ2-7	TRBV28	-	-
CASSRNRGWNTEAFF	TGCGCCAGCAGCCGAAACCGGGGTTGGAACACTGAAGCTTTCTTT	TRBJ1-1	TRBV5-1	-	-
CASSQTTGRGAGELFF	TGTGCCAGCAGCCAAACCACAGGGAGAGGGGCCGGGGAGCTGTTTTTT	TRBJ2-2	TRBV3-1/TRBV3-2	-	few
CASSLVTGSGETQYF	TGCGCCAGCAGCTTGGTGACCGGCTCCGGGGAGACCCAGTACTTC	TRBJ2-5	TRBV5-1	-	-
CASGLVSGTEAFF	TGTGCTAGTGGTTTGGTCTCAGGCACTGAAGCTTTCTTT	TRBJ1-1	TRBV12-5	-	-
CASSPDGANYGYTF	TGTGCCAGCTCACCCGACGGAGCTAACTATGGCTACACCTTC	TRBJ1-2	TRBV18	-	-
CASSVEDRRNTEAFF	TGTGCCAGCAGCGTAGAGGACAGGCGGAACACTGAAGCTTTCTTT	TRBJ1-1	TRBV9	TRBD1	-
CASSQNPGTGAGGDTEAFF	TGTGCCAGCAGCCAAAACCCCGGGACAGGGGCCGGAGGGGACACTGAAGCTTTCTTT	TRBJ1-1	TRBV4-2	TRBD1	-
CALEDGAYNSPLHF	TGTGCCTTGGAGGACGGAGCGTATAATTCACCCCTCCACTTT	TRBJ1-6	TRBV30	-	-
CASSFGTGASGEQYF	TGTGCCAGCAGCTTCGGGACAGGGGCGTCCGGCGAGCAGTACTTC	TRBJ2-7	TRBV5-6	TRBD1	-